Below, 29 T cell receptor beta chains from the same sample are listed, as sequenced in a study of T cells in Graves' hyperthyroidism and ophthalmopathy. There were TCR beta CDR3 regions amplified from RNA transcripts. HTBI primers were the set used in a first-round RT-PCR of the TCR CDR3. TCRdb re-called the multiplex PCR reads through MiXCR, storing one row per CDR3 protein. This table has about 740,000 distinct CDR3 sequences, around 15% appearing once. The material sequenced was blood. These receptors came from a woman aged 18-30 years with Graves' hyperthyroidism.

The sample holds a few counts of this clonotype. This rearrangement joins TRBV7-2 to TRBJ2-1, with D maybe TRBD2 (7 bases). Between the trimmed V and J ends, which lost 8 bases and 7 bases, there was a span of 21 bases. Germline lookup yields CDR1 SGHTA and CDR2 FQGNSA. CDR3 length equals 15 residues. The CDR3 sequence is CASAGATTWGNEQFF. The CDR3, as DNA: TGTGCCAGCGCGGGGGCTACGACATGGGGGAATGAGCAGTTCTTC.

This clonotype was seen repeatedly, ten times or more. This chain links TRBV11-1 with TRBJ2-2; 10 nucleotides match TRBD2. CDR1 is SGHAT and CDR2 is FQDESV in the germline V gene (reference sequence). CDR3 length: 17 amino acids. J lost 5 bases, V lost 5 bases, and 11 bases had no gene match. CDR3 residues: CASSLTLAGGLTGELFF. Here the CDR3 DNA reads TGTGCCAGCAGCCTAACTTTAGCGGGAGGTCTGACCGGGGAGCTGTTTTTT.

This clonotype has more than one count but fewer than ten. The chain couples TRBV19 to TRBJ2-1, with 8 bases that match TRBD2. CDR1 is LNHDA and CDR2 is SQIVND in the germline V gene (reference sequence). The CDR3 consists of 16 residues. J lost 2 bases, V lost 3 bases, and 6 bases had no gene match. The CDR3 DNA reads as TGTGCCAGTAGTATGTTTAGCGGGAAAGCCTACAATGAGCAGTTCTTC. It yields the protein CASSMFSGKAYNEQFF.

This clonotype appeared many times. The chain joins TRBV27 to TRBJ2-1, with 7 bases that match TRBD2. CDR1 MNHEY and CDR2 SMNVEV come from the germline V gene (reference sequence). Trimming at V came to 4 bases and at J to 0 bases, leaving 18 bases not matched to a gene. The CDR3 runs 20 residues. CDR3 nucleotide sequence: TGTGCCAGCAGTTACACCCAACCCGCCGGGAGGATCAGCTCCTACAATGAGCAGTTCTTC. Amino acid sequence: CASSYTQPAGRISSYNEQFF.

This clonotype appeared a few times. The chain joins TRBV19 to TRBJ2-2; 8 nucleotides agree with TRBD1. Trimming took 3 bases from V and 6 from J; bases not matched to a gene: 6. The CDR3 is 15 residues long. The germline gives CDR1 LNHDA, CDR2 SQIVND (reference sequence). CDR3 nucleotide sequence: TGTGCCAGTAGTATTGGGAAGACAGGGGCCGGGGAGCTGTTTTTT. It codes for CASSIGKTGAGELFF.

The chain employs TRBV6-4 and TRBJ1-2, with D uncertain. With 0 bases removed from V and 4 bases from J, the gap between germline ends came to 9 bases. Germline CDR1 MRHNA, CDR2 SNTAGT. There are 14 residues in the CDR3. The CDR3: CASSDSVNGYGYTF. CDR3 sequence (DNA): TGTGCCAGCAGTGACTCGGTGAATGGCTATGGCTACACCTTC.

This clonotype was recorded many times. The chain joins TRBV6-1 to TRBJ1-1, with D tentatively TRBD1 (6 bases). CDR1 is MNHNS and CDR2 is SASEGT in the germline V gene. There are 13 residues in the CDR3. V lost 7 bases, J lost 8 bases, and 17 bases lay in between. CDR3: CASIPTGPLEAFF. CDR3 sequence (DNA): TGTGCCAGCATCCCGACAGGCCCCTTGGAAGCTTTCTTT.

This clonotype came up many times. The rearrangement joins TRBV19 to TRBJ2-1; 12 nucleotides line up with TRBD2. Trimming cost V 8 bases and J 6 bases; bases outside gene matches: 14. CDR3 length: 17 residues. The germline CDR1 and CDR2 sequences are LNHDA and SQIVND (reference sequence). CDR3 in amino acids: CASSRRLTSGRSNEQFF. CDR3 nucleotide sequence: TGTGCCAGTTCTCGACGGCTGACTAGCGGGAGATCCAATGAGCAGTTCTTC.

This sequence joins TRBV14 and TRBJ2-2; 12 positions match TRBD2. The CDR3 runs 22 residues. The germline gives CDR1 SGHDN, CDR2 FVKESK. V was clipped by 4 bases and J by 7 bases; unmatched bases: 25. The CDR3 sequence: CASSRLNRDSLTSGRFGGELFF. In DNA, the CDR3 is TGTGCCAGCAGCCGGCTGAACCGGGACAGCCTTACTAGCGGGAGGTTTGGCGGGGAGCTGTTTTTT. The entire variable domain, with the rest obtained from reference TRBV14 and TRBJ2-2, is as follows: EAGVTQFPSHSVIEKGQTVTLRCDPISGHDNLYWYRRVMGKEIKFLLHFVKESKQDESGMPNNRFLAERTGGTYSTLKVQPAELEDSGVYFCASSRLNRDSLTSGRFGGELFFGEGSRLTVL.

This clonotype was recorded a few times. The V and J genes are TRBV7-9 and TRBJ1-2; 9 bases are shared with TRBD1. V trimming: 5 bases; J trimming: 8 bases; junction bases outside the gene matches: 6. The CDR3 loop spans 13 amino acids. Germline CDR1 and CDR2: SEHNR and FQNEAQ (reference sequence). DNA of the CDR3: TGTGCCAGCAGCCGCGACAGGGGGAACGGCTACACCTTC. It yields the protein CASSRDRGNGYTF.

This clonotype was counted only a few times. The chain has TRBV20-1 and TRBJ1-1; D not certain. Germline CDR1 reads DFQATT; CDR2 reads SNEGSKA (reference sequence). There are 18 residues in the CDR3. Deletions cut 0 bases from V and 0 bases from J, with 20 bases between. As DNA, the CDR3 is TGCAGTGCTAGAGACCCGAGCACGCTCAAGTGGGTGAACACTGAAGCTTTCTTT. Protein product: CSARDPSTLKWVNTEAFF.

The rearrangement joins TRBV7-2 to TRBJ2-3, with D unresolved. The germline V gene has CDR1 SGHTA and CDR2 FQGNSA. V was clipped by 3 bases and J by 2 bases, with 15 bases between them. The CDR3 is 16 amino acids. As DNA, the CDR3 is TGTGCCAGCAGCTTGAGCCCTTTAGGGCTCACAGATACGCAGTATTTT. Translated: CASSLSPLGLTDTQYF. Using reference TRBV7-2 and TRBJ2-3 for the parts outside the CDR3, the full variable domain is GAGVSQSPSNKVTEKGKDVELRCDPISGHTALYWYRQSLGQGLEFLIYFQGNSAPDKSGLPSDRFSAERTGGSVSTLTIQRTQQEDSAVYLCASSLSPLGLTDTQYFGPGTRLTVL.

This clonotype showed up just a few times. The rearrangement joins TRBV29-1 to TRBJ2-5, with TRBD1 matching over 11 bases. Germline assignment: CDR1 SQVTM and CDR2 ANQGSEA. The J segment lost 3 bases and the V segment lost 6 bases, leaving 6 bases of the junction unmatched. The CDR3 has 14 residues. The chain's CDR3 is CSVGDRGFKETQYF. The CDR3 DNA is TGCAGCGTCGGGGACAGGGGGTTCAAAGAGACCCAGTACTTC.

This clonotype was found a few times. J is TRBJ1-5 and V is TRBV27; 11 bases align to TRBD1. Germline V gene lookup returns CDR1 MNHEY and CDR2 SMNVEV (reference sequence). The CDR3 covers 13 residues. Trimming at V came to 11 bases and at J to 6 bases, leaving 6 bases not matched to a gene. The CDR3 coding sequence is TGTGCCTCGGGACAGGGGGGAATTCAGCCCCAGCATTTT. Protein sequence: CASGQGGIQPQHF.

The CDR3 DNA sequence: TGTGCCACCTGCGACAGGGGGCGGGAGGAGACCCAGTACTTC. Its translation is CATCDRGREETQYF. This sequence joins TRBV11-3 and TRBJ2-5; TRBD1 matches at 10 bases. From germline, CDR1 is SGHNT and CDR2 YENEEA. J lost 5 bases, V lost 10 bases, and 10 bases had no gene match. CDR3 length: 14 amino acids.

The table lists this clonotype with a few counts. The chain combines TRBV12-3 or TRBV12-4 with TRBJ2-7, with 9 bases aligning to TRBD1. The CDR3 has 15 amino acids. V dropped 4 bases and J dropped 2; count of bases not matched to a gene: 6. DNA of the CDR3: TGTGCCAGCAGTTCCGGGACAGGGAGTACCTACGAGCAGTACTTC. Translating gives CASSSGTGSTYEQYF.

This clonotype was seen many times. The CDR3 spells CASSRRGDTEAFF. DNA of the CDR3: TGTGCCAGCTCGAGAAGGGGGGACACTGAAGCTTTCTTT. V is TRBV18 and J is TRBJ1-1, with D perhaps matching TRBD1 (6 bases). The ends were cut back, 6 bases at V and 3 bases at J, with 11 bases in the middle. The CDR3 covers 13 residues. Germline-derived CDR1 and CDR2 are KGHSH and LQKENI.

This clonotype was seen at least ten times. The V gene is TRBV20-1, the J gene TRBJ2-5; 10 bases fit TRBD1. The CDR3 is 13 amino acids. Germline values: CDR1 DFQATT, CDR2 SNEGSKA (reference sequence). The V segment lost 3 bases and the J segment 5 bases; nucleotides outside the gene matches: 3. The CDR3 protein is CSASGTGAETQYF. The DNA for the CDR3 is TGCAGTGCTAGTGGGACAGGGGCGGAGACCCAGTACTTC.

J is TRBJ2-3 and V is TRBV4-1; D tentatively fits TRBD1 or TRBD2 (6 bases each). Germline CDR1 MGHRA, CDR2 YSYEKL. V was shortened by 2 bases and J by 2 bases, with 11 bases between the two germline ends. This CDR3 is 15 amino acids long. The CDR3 DNA sequence: TGCGCCAGCAGCCAATGGGGGGCGCTCACAGATACGCAGTATTTT. It yields the protein CASSQWGALTDTQYF.

This clonotype was seen repeatedly, ten times or more. This chain links TRBV27 with TRBJ2-7; tentatively, D is TRBD2 (5 bases). The germline CDR1 and CDR2 sequences are MNHEY and SMNVEV (reference sequence). CDR3 length: 13 residues. Trimming took off 4 bases at V and 4 bases at J, with 11 bases between the two ends. The CDR3: CASSSAREYEQYF. CDR3 in DNA: TGTGCCAGCAGTTCTGCTAGGGAGTACGAGCAGTACTTC.

The chain couples TRBV4-1 to TRBJ2-7; tentative D call: TRBD1 (5 bases). Germline V gene data show CDR1 as MGHRA and CDR2 as YSYEKL. This CDR3 is built from 15 residues. Trimming removed 0 bases from V and 0 bases from J, with 9 bases in between. Here the CDR3 reads CASSQEGADSYEQYF. In DNA, the CDR3 is TGCGCCAGCAGCCAAGAAGGGGCTGACTCCTACGAGCAGTACTTC.

This clonotype was observed a few times. The CDR3 nucleotides read TGTGCCAGCCGGCCGCGGGTAGCGGGAGATCATGAGCAGTTCTTC. It yields the protein CASRPRVAGDHEQFF. The chain is built from TRBV28 and TRBJ2-1; 9 bases are a match to TRBD2. With V trimmed by 8 bases and J by 8 bases, 13 bases remained unmatched. This CDR3 contains 15 residues. Germline CDR1 reads MDHEN; CDR2 reads SYDVKM.

In this sample, this clonotype turned up a few times. This chain connects TRBV10-3 to TRBJ1-5, with unresolved D. The ends were cut back, 6 bases at V and 9 bases at J, with 15 bases in the middle. The CDR3 spans 13 residues. CDR1 and CDR2 from the germline V gene are ENHRY and SYGVKD. In nucleotides, the CDR3 is TGTGCCATCAGGGCGACCCTGGAAGGGCCCCAGCATTTT. This sequence encodes CAIRATLEGPQHF.

This chain joins TRBV25-1 and TRBJ2-3; TRBD2 aligns across 9 bases. V was pared by 5 bases and J by 5 bases, with 8 bases of the junction left unmatched. CDR1 and CDR2 (germline): MGHDK, SYGVNS. The CDR3 consists of 15 residues. In DNA, the CDR3 is TGTGCCAGCAGTCAAGCGGGAGGATTCGGAGATACGCAGTATTTT. Translating it yields CASSQAGGFGDTQYF.

This clonotype was counted at least ten times. The V and J genes are TRBV6-2 or TRBV6-3 and TRBJ1-5; 7 bases map to TRBD1. Looked up from germline, CDR1 is MNHEY and CDR2 is SVGEGT. The CDR3 spans 17 residues. J lost 3 bases, V lost 4 bases, and 12 bases had no gene match. CDR3: CASSSSGRTGNNQPQHF. In DNA, the CDR3 is TGTGCCAGCAGTTCCTCGGGGCGGACAGGTAACAATCAGCCCCAGCATTTT.

This clonotype showed up just a few times. This chain connects TRBV29-1 to TRBJ2-7; 10 bases match TRBD2. CDR1 and CDR2 (germline): SQVTM, ANQGSEA. The CDR3 spans 15 residues. The V segment lost 7 bases and the J segment 0 bases; nucleotides outside the gene matches: 9. Written as DNA, the CDR3 is TGCAGCGCCTTTGGACTAGCGGCCAACTCCTACGAGCAGTACTTC. This gives the protein CSAFGLAANSYEQYF.

This clonotype was recorded many times. V usage is TRBV24-1 and J usage is TRBJ2-7, with D perhaps matching TRBD2 (6 bases). CDR3 length: 17 amino acids. Germline CDR1 is KGHDR and CDR2 is SFDVKD. V lost 3 bases, J lost 6 bases, and 23 bases lay in between. The CDR3 loop reads CATSDPGVGGDFGEQYF. Written as DNA, the CDR3 is TGTGCCACCAGTGATCCCGGCGTGGGCGGGGACTTCGGCGAGCAGTACTTC.

The rearrangement links TRBV7-9 to TRBJ1-6; D uncertain. CDR3 length: 14 residues. Germline CDR1 SEHNR, CDR2 FQNEAQ (reference sequence). Trimming stripped 6 bases from V and 8 bases from J, with 14 bases between. In nucleotides, the CDR3 is TGTGCCAGCAGTTACACCGGGGTAGATTCACCCCTCCACTTT. Its protein product is CASSYTGVDSPLHF.

This clonotype has just a few counts. V gene TRBV6-2 or TRBV6-3 combines with J gene TRBJ2-3; tentatively, D is TRBD2 (5 bases). CDR1 and CDR2 (germline): MNHEY, SVGEGT. The V gene lost 2 bases and the J gene lost 0 bases, with 21 bases spanning the gap. The CDR3 extends over 19 amino acids. The DNA of the CDR3 is TGTGCCAGCAGTTACCCCGCCCCACCTGATCGGACTAGCACAGATACGCAGTATTTT. It yields the protein CASSYPAPPDRTSTDTQYF.